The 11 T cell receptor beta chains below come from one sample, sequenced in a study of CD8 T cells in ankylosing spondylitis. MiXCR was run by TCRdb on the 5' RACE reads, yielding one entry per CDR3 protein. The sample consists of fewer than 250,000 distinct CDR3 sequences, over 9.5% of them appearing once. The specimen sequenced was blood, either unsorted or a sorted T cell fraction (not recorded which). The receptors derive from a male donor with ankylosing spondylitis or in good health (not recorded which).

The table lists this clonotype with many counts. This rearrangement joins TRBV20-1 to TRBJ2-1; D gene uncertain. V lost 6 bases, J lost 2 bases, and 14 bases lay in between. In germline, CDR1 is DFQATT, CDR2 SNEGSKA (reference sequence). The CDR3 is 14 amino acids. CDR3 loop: CSAPALLAYNEQFF. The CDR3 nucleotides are TGCAGTGCCCCCGCCCTCTTGGCCTACAATGAGCAGTTCTTC.

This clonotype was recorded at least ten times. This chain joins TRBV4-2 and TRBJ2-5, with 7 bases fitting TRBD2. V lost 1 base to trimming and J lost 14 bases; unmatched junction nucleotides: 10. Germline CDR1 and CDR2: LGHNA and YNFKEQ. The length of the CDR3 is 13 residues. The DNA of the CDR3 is TGTGCCAGCAGCCAAGGATTGCTGGGGAGGGGCTACTTC. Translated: CASSQGLLGRGYF.

Written as DNA, the CDR3 is TGTGCCAGCAGTCCGACAGGGGGTCTTAACACCGCGGAACTGTTTTTT. This encodes CASSPTGGLNTAELFF. The gene calls are TRBV12-3 or TRBV12-4 and TRBJ2-2; TRBD1 agrees at 9 bases. J was trimmed by 14 bases and V by 5 bases; bases with no gene match: 18. There are 16 residues in the CDR3.

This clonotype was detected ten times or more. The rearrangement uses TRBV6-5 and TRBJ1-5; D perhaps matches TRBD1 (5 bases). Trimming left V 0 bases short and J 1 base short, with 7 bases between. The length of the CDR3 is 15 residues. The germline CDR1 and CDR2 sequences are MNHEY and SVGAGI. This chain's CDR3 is CASSYSRDSNQPQHF. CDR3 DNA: TGTGCCAGCAGTTACTCCCGGGACAGCAATCAGCCCCAGCATTTT.

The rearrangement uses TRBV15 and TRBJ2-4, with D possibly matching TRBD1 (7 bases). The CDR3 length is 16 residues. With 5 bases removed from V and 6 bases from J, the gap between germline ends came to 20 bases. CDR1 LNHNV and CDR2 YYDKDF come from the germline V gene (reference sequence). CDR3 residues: CATSEQTWQGGNIQYF. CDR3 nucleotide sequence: TGTGCCACCAGCGAACAGACGTGGCAGGGGGGAAACATTCAGTACTTC.

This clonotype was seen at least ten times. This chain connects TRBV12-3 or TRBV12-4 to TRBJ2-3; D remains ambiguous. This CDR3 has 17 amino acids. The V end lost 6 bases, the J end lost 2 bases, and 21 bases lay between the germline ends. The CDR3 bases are TGTGCCAGCAGCCCAAGGCCCAACCTACCCCCCACAGATACGCAGTATTTT. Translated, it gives CASSPRPNLPPTDTQYF.

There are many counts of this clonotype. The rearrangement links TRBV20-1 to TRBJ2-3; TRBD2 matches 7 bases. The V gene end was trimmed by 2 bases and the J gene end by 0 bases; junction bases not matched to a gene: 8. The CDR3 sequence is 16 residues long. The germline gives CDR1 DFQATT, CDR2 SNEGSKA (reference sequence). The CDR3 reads CSARRSSGTSTDTQYF. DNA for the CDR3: TGCAGTGCTAGAAGGTCGAGCGGGACTAGCACAGATACGCAGTATTTT.

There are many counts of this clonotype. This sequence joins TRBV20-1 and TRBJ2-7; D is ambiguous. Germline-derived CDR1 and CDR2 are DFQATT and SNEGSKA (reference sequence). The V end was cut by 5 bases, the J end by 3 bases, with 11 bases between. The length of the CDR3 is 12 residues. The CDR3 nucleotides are TGCAGTGCTCCGCCCGGAGTCTACGAGCAGTACTTC. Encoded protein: CSAPPGVYEQYF.

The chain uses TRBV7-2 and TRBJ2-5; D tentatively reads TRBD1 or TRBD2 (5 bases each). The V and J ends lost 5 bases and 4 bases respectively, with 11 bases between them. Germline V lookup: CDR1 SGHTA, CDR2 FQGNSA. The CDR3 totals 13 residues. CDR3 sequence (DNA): TGTGCCAGCAGCATGGGACGAGCAGAGACCCAGTACTTC. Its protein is CASSMGRAETQYF. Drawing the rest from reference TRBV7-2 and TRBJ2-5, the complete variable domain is GAGVSQSPSNKVTEKGKDVELRCDPISGHTALYWYRQSLGQGLEFLIYFQGNSAPDKSGLPSDRFSAERTGGSVSTLTIQRTQQEDSAVYLCASSMGRAETQYFGPGTRLLVL.

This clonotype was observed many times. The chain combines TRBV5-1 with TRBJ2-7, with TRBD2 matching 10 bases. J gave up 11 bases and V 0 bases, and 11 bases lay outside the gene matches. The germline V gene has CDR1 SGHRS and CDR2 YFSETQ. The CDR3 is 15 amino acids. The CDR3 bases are TGCGCCAGCAGCTTGGCCGGGCTAGCGGGGGAGAGGGAGTACTTC. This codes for CASSLAGLAGEREYF.

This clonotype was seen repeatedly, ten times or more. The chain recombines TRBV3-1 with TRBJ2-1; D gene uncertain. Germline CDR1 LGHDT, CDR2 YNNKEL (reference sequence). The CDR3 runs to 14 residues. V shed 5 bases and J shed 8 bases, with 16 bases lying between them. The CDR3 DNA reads TGTGCCAGCAGCGATCCTCAGGTAGTGGATGAGCAGTTCTTC. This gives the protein CASSDPQVVDEQFF.